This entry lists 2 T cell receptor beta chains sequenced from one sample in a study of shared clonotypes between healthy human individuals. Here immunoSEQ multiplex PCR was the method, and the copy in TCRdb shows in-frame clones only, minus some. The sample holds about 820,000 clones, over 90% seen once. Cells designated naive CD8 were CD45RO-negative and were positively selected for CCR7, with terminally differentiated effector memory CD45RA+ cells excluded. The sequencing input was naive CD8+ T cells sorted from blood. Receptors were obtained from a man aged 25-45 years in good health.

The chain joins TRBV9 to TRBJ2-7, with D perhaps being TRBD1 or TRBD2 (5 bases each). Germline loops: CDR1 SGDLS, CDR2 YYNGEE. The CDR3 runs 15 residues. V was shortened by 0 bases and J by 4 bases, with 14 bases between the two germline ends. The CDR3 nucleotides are TGTGCCAGCAGCGTAGGAGGGGACCCAACATACGAGCAGTACTTC. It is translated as CASSVGGDPTYEQYF.

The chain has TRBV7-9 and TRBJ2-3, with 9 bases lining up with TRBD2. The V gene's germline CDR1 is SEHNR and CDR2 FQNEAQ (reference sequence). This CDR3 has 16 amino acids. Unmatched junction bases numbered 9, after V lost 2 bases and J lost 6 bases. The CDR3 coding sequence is TGTGCCAGCAGCTTACGGCTGCCTAGCGGGACGGATACGCAGTATTTT. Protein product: CASSLRLPSGTDTQYF.